The subject of this entry is one T cell receptor (beta chain). Template amounts of roughly 0.3 ug DNA, tens of thousands of T cell genomes, were employed in unsorted PBMC replicate PCRs. The repertoire was sequenced with immunoSEQ multiplex PCR; TCRdb's copy has only in-frame clones and lacks some. This sample carries approximately 510,000 clones, 60% to 85% of them seen once, and the ten largest clones take 10% to 15%. The data originate from a study of shared clonotypes between healthy human individuals. Sequencing was performed on PBMCs. This TCR was recovered from a woman in her thirties or forties in good health. Some clones in this sample may be carry-over from other donors' samples.

The CDR3 reads CASSPIPSGARYEQYF. CDR3 DNA sequence: TGCGCCAGCAGCCCAATCCCTAGCGGGGCCCGCTACGAGCAGTACTTC. This chain links TRBV4-1 with TRBJ2-7; 9 nucleotides agree with TRBD2. This CDR3 is built from 16 residues. V was pared by 4 bases and J by 3 bases, with 10 bases of the junction left unmatched. Germline CDR1 MGHRA, CDR2 YSYEKL.